Below, 32 T cell receptor beta chains from the same sample are listed, as sequenced in a study of OX40 agonist ivuxolimab in advanced cancers. Sequencing was performed with immunoSEQ multiplex PCR; in TCRdb, only in-frame clones are kept and a portion is missing. The table has around 70,000 clones, roughly 90% seen once. The sequences come from CD4+ or CD8+ T cells sorted from blood, collected in a trial of the OX40 agonist ivuxolimab. Receptors were obtained from an adult with an advanced solid tumor such as melanoma, head and neck, liver or kidney cancer.

V gene TRBV27 combines with J gene TRBJ1-2, with D perhaps TRBD1 (5 bases). The CDR3 runs to 16 residues. Germline CDR1 MNHEY, CDR2 SMNVEV (reference sequence). Trimming pared 6 bases from V and 4 bases from J, leaving 21 bases between. In nucleotides, the CDR3 is TGTGCCAGCAGCCCGATCGGGGGATCACCCCCCTATGGCTACACCTTC. Its protein is CASSPIGGSPPYGYTF.

The rearrangement joins TRBV2 to TRBJ2-1; 8 bases are a match to TRBD2. CDR1 SNHLY and CDR2 FYNNEI come from the germline V gene. This CDR3 region has 15 residues. The V segment lost 8 bases and the J segment 1 base; nucleotides outside the gene matches: 7. This CDR3 is CASAPGGPSYNEQFF. The CDR3 nucleotides read TGTGCCAGCGCGCCGGGGGGGCCGTCCTACAATGAGCAGTTCTTC.

The CDR3 here is CASSAGVSLEDIQYF. The CDR3 DNA reads as TGTGCCAGCAGCGCCGGGGTTTCACTGGAGGACATTCAGTACTTC. The chain couples TRBV9 to TRBJ2-4, with D perhaps matching TRBD2 (5 bases). The CDR3 is 15 amino acids. CDR1 is SGDLS, CDR2 YYNGEE, per germline. Trimming removed 3 bases from V and 8 bases from J, with 18 bases in between.

This chain links TRBV2 with TRBJ2-1; D might be TRBD1 (7 bases). Germline V gives CDR1 SNHLY, CDR2 FYNNEI. The CDR3 totals 15 residues. The V gene lost 5 bases and the J gene lost 2 bases, with 13 bases spanning the gap. CDR3: CASSLGRGAYNEQFF. CDR3 nucleotide sequence: TGTGCCAGCAGTCTTGGCAGGGGGGCCTACAATGAGCAGTTCTTC.

J is TRBJ2-1 and V is TRBV4-2, with 8 bases lining up with TRBD2. The CDR3 contains 16 residues. The V and J ends lost 0 bases and 2 bases, in that order; junction bases with no gene match: 3. The germline V gene encodes CDR1 LGHNA and CDR2 YNFKEQ. The CDR3 coding sequence is TGTGCCAGCAGCCAAGACCCTAGCGGGCCCTACAATGAGCAGTTCTTC. Amino acid sequence: CASSQDPSGPYNEQFF.

V gene TRBV7-9 combines with J gene TRBJ2-5; TRBD1 matches at 8 bases. Trimming at V came to 1 base and at J to 3 bases, leaving 4 bases not matched to a gene. This CDR3 spans 15 amino acids. Germline CDR1 SEHNR, CDR2 FQNEAQ (reference sequence). The CDR3 here is CASSLVNRGKETQYF. The CDR3 coding sequence is TGTGCCAGCAGCTTAGTAAACAGGGGGAAAGAGACCCAGTACTTC.

The V gene is TRBV7-6, the J gene TRBJ2-1; 11 bases map to TRBD2. CDR1 is SGHVS and CDR2 is FNYEAQ in the germline V gene. The CDR3 covers 17 residues. Trimming removed 1 base from V and 3 bases from J; junction bases left unmatched: 5. The CDR3 coding sequence is TGTGCCAGCAGCTTAGGCCTAGCGGGGGGCTACTACAATGAGCAGTTCTTC. Protein sequence: CASSLGLAGGYYNEQFF.

This rearrangement joins TRBV7-6 to TRBJ2-7, with D unresolved. V was clipped by 5 bases and J by 1 base, with 9 bases between them. The CDR3 consists of 13 residues. Germline assignment: CDR1 SGHVS and CDR2 FNYEAQ. CDR3 sequence (DNA): TGTGCCAGCAGCACCGGACGGTCCTACGAGCAGTACTTC. It yields the protein CASSTGRSYEQYF.

This chain connects TRBV7-6 to TRBJ2-3; D gene unclear. The CDR3 spans 13 residues. V dropped 0 bases and J dropped 2 bases, with 3 bases sitting between them. Per germline, CDR1 SGHVS and CDR2 FNYEAQ. The CDR3 here is CASSLAPTDTQYF. DNA of the CDR3: TGTGCCAGCAGCTTAGCCCCCACAGATACGCAGTATTTT.

The gene calls are TRBV29-1 and TRBJ1-1; D unclear. The CDR3 covers 13 residues. Germline-derived CDR1 and CDR2 are SQVTM and ANQGSEA. Trimming cost V 0 bases and J 1 base, with 6 bases left between them. CDR3 sequence: CSVEDGRNTEAFF. The CDR3 DNA reads as TGCAGCGTTGAAGATGGGAGGAACACTGAAGCTTTCTTT.

The CDR3 region has the DNA TGTGCCAGCAGCTTTCGGGACAGCACCTACGAGCAGTACTTC. Translation gives CASSFRDSTYEQYF. The V and J genes are TRBV5-6 and TRBJ2-7; 7 nucleotides match TRBD1. Germline V lookup: CDR1 SGHDT, CDR2 YYEEEE. V was pared by 2 bases and J by 2 bases, with 4 bases of the junction left unmatched. CDR3 length: 14 amino acids.

This chain uses TRBV11-2 with TRBJ2-3; 7 bases align to TRBD2. The V gene end was trimmed by 3 bases and the J gene end by 6 bases; junction bases not matched to a gene: 0. Germline V lookup: CDR1 SGHAT, CDR2 FQNNGV. This CDR3 has 12 residues. CDR3 sequence reads: CASSLGGDTQYF. CDR3 DNA: TGTGCCAGCAGCTTGGGGGGGGATACGCAGTATTTT.

The genes are TRBV2 and TRBJ2-7, with TRBD2 as a possible D gene (5 bases). V lost 1 base to trimming and J lost 6 bases, with 10 bases between them. From germline, CDR1 is SNHLY and CDR2 FYNNEI. This CDR3 has 13 residues. CDR3 bases: TGTGCCAGCAGTGAAGAGACTCGGGGCGAGCAGTACTTC. It encodes CASSEETRGEQYF.

V is TRBV6-5 and J is TRBJ2-2; D is unresolved. The V and J ends lost 0 bases and 6 bases respectively, with 5 bases between them. The germline CDR1 and CDR2 sequences are MNHEY and SVGAGI. The CDR3 is made up of 13 amino acids. This CDR3 is CASSYSVAGELFF. Written as DNA, the CDR3 is TGTGCCAGCAGTTACTCCGTAGCCGGGGAGCTGTTTTTT.

The chain uses TRBV7-6 and TRBJ1-4; D perhaps matches TRBD1 (6 bases). The germline V gene encodes CDR1 SGHVS and CDR2 FNYEAQ. CDR3 length equals 15 residues. The V gene lost 5 bases and the J gene lost 1 base, with 11 bases spanning the gap. The CDR3 here is CASSPLTGTNEKLFF. CDR3 DNA: TGTGCCAGCAGCCCCTTGACAGGAACTAATGAAAAACTGTTTTTT.

The V gene is TRBV6-5, the J gene TRBJ2-7, with 8 bases fitting TRBD2. V was pared by 6 bases and J by 2 bases, with 3 bases of the junction left unmatched. Germline values: CDR1 MNHEY, CDR2 SVGAGI. The CDR3 totals 13 residues. CDR3 bases: TGTGCCAGCAGCCAGACTAGCGCCTACGAGCAGTACTTC. It yields the protein CASSQTSAYEQYF.

The chain joins TRBV19 to TRBJ2-1; 11 nucleotides line up with TRBD2. CDR1 LNHDA and CDR2 SQIVND come from the germline V gene (reference sequence). The CDR3 sequence is 18 residues long. The V gene end was trimmed by 0 bases and the J gene end by 0 bases; junction bases not matched to a gene: 4. The CDR3 here is CASSIETSGGLSYNEQFF. For the CDR3, the DNA is TGTGCCAGTAGTATAGAAACTAGCGGGGGCCTCTCCTACAATGAGCAGTTCTTC.

The CDR3 nucleotides read TGTGCCAGCAGCTTGAGTGGCAGTACCTACGAGCAGTACTTC. Its protein product is CASSLSGSTYEQYF. The rearrangement uses TRBV5-6 and TRBJ2-7, with D uncertain. Trimming stripped 1 base from V and 2 bases from J, with 10 bases between. CDR1 SGHDT and CDR2 YYEEEE come from the germline V gene. This CDR3 has 14 amino acids.

The V and J genes are TRBV11-2 and TRBJ2-2; 8 bases map to TRBD2. CDR3 length: 16 residues. V was clipped by 1 base and J by 3 bases; unmatched bases: 4. Germline V gene lookup returns CDR1 SGHAT and CDR2 FQNNGV. The DNA of the CDR3 is TGTGCCAGCAGCTTAGTTGGTAGCGGGGACACCGGGGAGCTGTTTTTT. It yields the protein CASSLVGSGDTGELFF.

This clone has only a few counts. The rearrangement uses TRBV9 and TRBJ1-2; D is undetermined. The germline V gene encodes CDR1 SGDLS and CDR2 YYNGEE. The CDR3 extends over 13 amino acids. V was trimmed by 3 bases and J by 3 bases, leaving 9 bases between them. This CDR3 is CASSEAWDYGYTF. The DNA for the CDR3 is TGTGCCAGCAGCGAGGCGTGGGACTATGGCTACACCTTC. The full variable domain, rest sourced from reference TRBV9 and TRBJ1-2, is DSGVTQTPKHLITATGQRVTLRCSPRSGDLSVYWYQQSLDQGLQFLIQYYNGEERAKGNILERFSAQQFPDLHSELNLSSLELGDSALYFCASSEAWDYGYTFGSGTRLTVV.

The chain couples TRBV7-9 to TRBJ2-7; 9 nucleotides line up with TRBD1. Germline V gene sequence: CDR1 SEHNR, CDR2 FQNEAQ (reference sequence). The CDR3 has 14 amino acids. After removal of 5 bases from V and 4 bases from J, the junction contained 6 bases not matched to a gene. The CDR3 protein is CASSIPGQGYEQYF. DNA of the CDR3: TGTGCCAGCAGCATACCGGGACAGGGATACGAGCAGTACTTC.

This chain connects TRBV9 to TRBJ2-7; tentatively, D is TRBD1 (6 bases). The CDR3 has 14 residues. Germline loops: CDR1 SGDLS, CDR2 YYNGEE. The V and J ends lost 3 bases and 2 bases respectively, with 12 bases between them. CDR3 loop: CASSEGDVPYEQYF. The CDR3 DNA is TGTGCCAGCAGCGAGGGGGACGTTCCCTACGAGCAGTACTTC. Full variable domain (missing parts from reference TRBV9 and TRBJ2-7): DSGVTQTPKHLITATGQRVTLRCSPRSGDLSVYWYQQSLDQGLQFLIQYYNGEERAKGNILERFSAQQFPDLHSELNLSSLELGDSALYFCASSEGDVPYEQYFGPGTRLTVT.

This clone was seen once. The identical CDR3 is also encoded by other nucleotide sequences in the sample. The chain uses TRBV6-6 and TRBJ2-7, with D possibly TRBD1 on 6 matching bases. The germline V and J ends were trimmed by 3 bases and 4 bases, with 10 bases remaining between them. Looked up from germline, CDR1 is MNHNY and CDR2 is SVGAGI (reference sequence). The CDR3 extends over 13 amino acids. CDR3 residues: CASSYSQGYEQYF. CDR3 coding DNA: TGTGCCAGCAGTTATTCACAGGGATACGAGCAGTACTTC.

The gene calls are TRBV21-1 and TRBJ1-2; TRBD1, the D gene given by the table, was not confirmed from the DNA. TRBV21-1 is marked as a pseudogene. This CDR3 region has 10 residues. Here the CDR3 reads CASRGHGYTF. DNA of the CDR3: TGTGCCAGCAGGGGGCATGGCTACACCTTC.

The chain recombines TRBV11-2 with TRBJ2-7; the D gene is possibly TRBD1 (6 bases). Germline lookup yields CDR1 SGHAT and CDR2 FQNNGV. V lost 5 bases and J 4 bases, leaving 15 bases between the germline ends. CDR3 size: 14 residues. The CDR3 reads CASSHSGVLYEQYF. CDR3 sequence (DNA): TGTGCCAGCAGCCACTCAGGGGTCCTTTACGAGCAGTACTTC. Complete variable domain (other parts from reference TRBV11-2 and TRBJ2-7): EAGVAQSPRYKIIEKRQSVAFWCNPISGHATLYWYQQILGQGPKLLIQFQNNGVVDDSQLPKDRFSAERLKGVDSTLKIQPAKLEDSAVYLCASSHSGVLYEQYFGPGTRLTVT.

This clone was observed a few times. This chain uses TRBV7-6 with TRBJ2-7; 9 bases are a match to TRBD2. Germline V gene data show CDR1 as SGHVS and CDR2 as FNYEAQ. This CDR3 contains 16 residues. The V segment lost 2 bases and the J segment 2 bases; nucleotides outside the gene matches: 7. DNA of the CDR3: TGTGCCAGCAGCTTATCTTCAGCGGGGGGCCCCTACGAGCAGTACTTC. As protein: CASSLSSAGGPYEQYF.

This sequence joins TRBV5-4 and TRBJ2-1; tentatively, D is TRBD2 (6 bases). Germline V gene data show CDR1 as SGHNT and CDR2 as YYREEE (reference sequence). The V end was cut by 2 bases, the J end by 12 bases, with 15 bases between. The CDR3 has 13 amino acids. The CDR3 coding sequence is TGTGCCAGCAGCTTAGAGGACTCAGCGGGGCAGTTCTTC. The encoded protein is CASSLEDSAGQFF.

The V gene is TRBV9, the J gene TRBJ1-4; 7 bases map to TRBD1. After removal of 1 base from V and 0 bases from J, the junction contained 15 bases not matched to a gene. The CDR3 is made up of 20 amino acids. Germline loops: CDR1 SGDLS, CDR2 YYNGEE. CDR3 sequence: CASSVQGDLWDSPTNEKLFF. The CDR3 coding sequence is TGTGCCAGCAGCGTACAGGGGGACTTATGGGACAGCCCAACTAATGAAAAACTGTTTTTT.

The chain couples TRBV16 to TRBJ2-7; 10 bases fit TRBD2. This CDR3 has 14 amino acids. Trimming at V came to 5 bases and at J to 4 bases, leaving 5 bases not matched to a gene. CDR1 and CDR2 from the germline V gene are KGHSY and FQNENV. The CDR3 DNA reads as TGTGCCAGCAGCTTTGGGACTAGCGTTTACGAGCAGTACTTC. This encodes CASSFGTSVYEQYF.

This clone was recorded only once. The genes are TRBV27 and TRBJ2-7, with 9 bases fitting TRBD2. Per germline, CDR1 MNHEY and CDR2 SMNVEV (reference sequence). The trim removed 5 bases at V and 6 bases at J, leaving 14 bases unmatched. This CDR3 contains 16 residues. Written as DNA, the CDR3 is TGTGCCAGCAGTCCCTCTAGCGGGGAGGTCTGGGGCGAGCAGTACTTC. This translates into CASSPSSGEVWGEQYF.

The chain employs TRBV29-1 and TRBJ1-2; a possible D gene is TRBD1 (6 bases). Trimming took off 4 bases at V and 1 base at J, with 10 bases between the two ends. CDR3 size: 13 residues. From germline, CDR1 is SQVTM and CDR2 ANQGSEA. The CDR3 protein is CSVGGGLNYGYTF. The CDR3 nucleotides read TGCAGCGTTGGAGGGGGTCTTAACTATGGCTACACCTTC. The full variable domain, its missing parts supplied by reference TRBV29-1 and TRBJ1-2, is SAVISQKPSRDICQRGTSLTIQCQVDSQVTMMFWYRQQPGQSLTLIATANQGSEATYESGFVIDKFPISRPNLTFSTLTVSNMSPEDSSIYLCSVGGGLNYGYTFGSGTRLTVV.

The chain combines TRBV7-8 with TRBJ2-2; possibly TRBD2 for D (5 bases). The CDR3 extends over 13 amino acids. Between the trimmed V and J ends, which lost 7 bases and 9 bases, there was a span of 15 bases. The V gene's germline CDR1 is SGHVS and CDR2 FQNEAQ. This chain's CDR3 is CASITPGMWELFF. The CDR3, as DNA: TGTGCCAGCATCACCCCGGGGATGTGGGAGCTGTTTTTT.